This entry lists 8 T cell receptor beta chains sequenced from one sample in a study of cytomegalovirus exposure and HLA in healthy donors. Libraries were prepared by immunoSEQ multiplex PCR; TCRdb keeps only in-frame clonotypes and omits some of them. The sample has about 280,000 clones; around 87% are singletons. Sequencing used PBMCs. Every receptor here comes from a woman in her late teens or twenties in good health and CMV-seronegative.

The sample holds one count of this clone. This chain joins TRBV9 and TRBJ1-4; 7 nucleotides agree with TRBD1. CDR1 is SGDLS, CDR2 YYNGEE, per germline. Germline trimming cut 2 bases from V and 8 bases from J; bases unmatched to any gene: 3. CDR3 length: 13 amino acids. The CDR3 nucleotides read TGTGCCAGCAGCGTGGGGACAGAGGAAAAACTGTTTTTT. Encoded protein: CASSVGTEEKLFF.

J is TRBJ2-7 and V is TRBV28; possible D gene TRBD2, 6 bases. Germline loops: CDR1 MDHEN, CDR2 SYDVKM. The ends were cut back, 6 bases at V and 7 bases at J, with 19 bases in the middle. This CDR3 comprises 14 residues. CDR3 sequence reads: CASSTPAPAGEQYF. CDR3 nucleotide sequence: TGTGCCAGCAGCACCCCGGCCCCGGCGGGGGAGCAGTACTTC.

The chain joins TRBV2 to TRBJ2-1; D is ambiguous. Germline V lookup: CDR1 SNHLY, CDR2 FYNNEI. V gave up 1 base and J gave up 8 bases, with 6 bases separating them. The CDR3 has 12 amino acids. The chain's CDR3 is CASSEGPHEQFF. The CDR3 DNA sequence: TGTGCCAGCAGTGAAGGGCCCCATGAGCAGTTCTTC.

The V and J genes are TRBV5-1 and TRBJ2-1; tentative D call: TRBD2 (6 bases). CDR1 and CDR2 (germline): SGHRS, YFSETQ. V gave up 5 bases and J gave up 4 bases, with 16 bases separating them. The CDR3 covers 15 residues. CDR3 DNA sequence: TGCGCCAGCAGAAAAACGGGAGTTGGGTACAATGAGCAGTTCTTC. This gives the protein CASRKTGVGYNEQFF.

The rearrangement joins TRBV5-1 to TRBJ2-7, with a weak D call TRBD2 (5 bases). From germline, CDR1 is SGHRS and CDR2 YFSETQ. V was cut by 5 bases and J by 1 base, with 19 bases left in between. The CDR3 length is 16 residues. The CDR3 loop reads CASSRDLMGVSYEQYF. Written as DNA, the CDR3 is TGCGCCAGCAGTCGAGACCTGATGGGAGTTTCCTACGAGCAGTACTTC.

The chain combines TRBV15 with TRBJ2-2; TRBD2 might be the D (6 bases). V lost 8 bases, J lost 6 bases, and 13 bases lay in between. The germline gives CDR1 LNHNV, CDR2 YYDKDF (reference sequence). The CDR3 covers 13 residues. CDR3 in amino acids: CATALPGAGELFF. In DNA form, the CDR3 reads TGTGCCACCGCCTTGCCGGGGGCCGGGGAGCTGTTTTTT.

In regard to this clone: A read error may produce the germline difference seen at one junction end. J is TRBJ2-5 and V is TRBV7-7, with D possibly matching TRBD2 (5 bases). Germline V gene data show CDR1 as SSHAT and CDR2 as FNYEAQ (reference sequence). This CDR3 comprises 15 residues. The CDR3 DNA follows: TGTGCTAGCAGCTCCCACGAGGGTCGAGGGGAGACCCAGTACTTC. Its protein is CASSSHEGRGETQYF.

The table lists this clone with a few counts. This chain joins TRBV28 and TRBJ1-2; TRBD1 matches at 10 bases. Unmatched junction bases numbered 3, after V lost 2 bases and J lost 3 bases. Germline CDR1 is MDHEN and CDR2 is SYDVKM. This CDR3 is built from 15 residues. CDR3 sequence (DNA): TGTGCCAGCAGTTTACTTGGGACAGGGGACTATGGCTACACCTTC. It codes for CASSLLGTGDYGYTF.